This TCR beta chain was captured in a study of CD8 T cells in ankylosing spondylitis. Study observations and caveats: Ankylosing spondylitis blood seemed to carry a telltale TCR beta motif made of several highly homologous variants. Reported data indicate significant enrichment of disease-linked clones within matched ankylosing spondylitis synovial fluid. Peripheral blood samples showed relatively rare disease-linked clones, and these clones were CD8+.

Germline lookup yields CDR1 SGDLS and CDR2 YYNGEE. With V trimmed by 0 bases and J by 1 base, 5 bases remained unmatched. The CDR3 is 18 amino acids. Library preparation for TCR beta used quantitative 5'-RACE with molecular barcodes. TCRdb called the 5' RACE reads again in MiXCR, with one record for every CDR3 protein. The sample lists tens of thousands of distinct CDR3 sequences, 2.5% to 3.5% occurring once. This clonotype occurred many times. Its target is not known. This chain connects TRBV9 to TRBJ2-3; TRBD2 aligns across 13 bases. Sequencing was done on a sample of blood, either unsorted or a sorted T cell fraction (not recorded which). This clonotype was obtained from a male donor with ankylosing spondylitis or in good health (not recorded which). CDR3 coding DNA: TGTGCCAGCAGCGTAGTGGGACTAGCGGGGCAAGGCACAGATACGCAGTATTTT. Protein: CASSVVGLAGQGTDTQYF.